This is a list of T cell receptor beta chains from one sample in a study of T cells in Graves' hyperthyroidism and ophthalmopathy. MiXCR was run by TCRdb on the multiplex PCR reads, yielding one entry per CDR3 protein. In the table there are 550,000 to 600,000 distinct CDR3 sequences, approximately 15% of which are singletons. The sequenced material came from blood. The receptors derive from a woman aged 18-29 years with Graves' ophthalmopathy. Each CDR3 is given with its conserved first and last residue. The order of the fields is CDR3 protein, CDR3 DNA, clone size, D gene, J gene, V gene. The D gene is left open where the match is weak. Clone size appears in some rows only: once, few, many, or a class for an expanded clone.

CASSIATGGNQPQHF TGTGCCAGTAGTATAGCAACAGGGGGCAATCAGCCCCAGCATTTT few TRBD1 TRBJ1-5 TRBV19
CASSQDPRDKYEQYF TGTGCCAGCAGCCAAGACCCCCGGGACAAGTACGAGCAGTACTTC many - TRBJ2-7 TRBV3-1
CAWSVRAWYQETQYF TGTGCCTGGAGTGTAAGAGCGTGGTACCAAGAGACCCAGTACTTC many - TRBJ2-5 TRBV30
CATWGGPYGYTF TGTGCCACCTGGGGGGGTCCCTATGGCTACACCTTC - - TRBJ1-2 TRBV19
CSATERSSYEQYF TGCAGTGCCACGGAAAGGAGCTCCTACGAGCAGTACTTC many - TRBJ2-7 TRBV20-1
CASSSYRPGLAGKGGEQFF TGTGCCAGCAGCTCCTATCGACCGGGACTAGCGGGAAAAGGGGGTGAGCAGTTCTTC - TRBD2 TRBJ2-1 TRBV12-3/TRBV12-4
CASRAGQWNTEAFF TGTGCCAGCAGGGCGGGACAGTGGAACACTGAAGCTTTCTTT many TRBD1 TRBJ1-1 TRBV27
CASSPTKLNTEAFF TGTGCCAGCAGTCCCACAAAACTGAACACTGAAGCTTTCTTT many - TRBJ1-1 TRBV6-1
CASSELQESGTGELFF TGTGCCAGCAGTGAATTGCAGGAGTCTGGCACCGGGGAGCTGTTTTTT - - TRBJ2-2 TRBV25-1
CASSLQGRDGYTF TGTGCCAGCAGCTTGCAGGGGCGGGATGGCTACACCTTC many - TRBJ1-2 TRBV5-6
CASRQQEDTEAFF TGTGCCAGCAGACAACAGGAGGACACTGAAGCTTTCTTT many - TRBJ1-1 TRBV7-2
CATLTGSNTEAFF TGTGCCACCCTGACCGGTTCGAACACTGAAGCTTTCTTT many - TRBJ1-1 TRBV12-3/TRBV12-4
CASSHRGDEQYF TGTGCCAGCAGTCACCGCGGGGACGAGCAGTACTTC many - TRBJ2-7 TRBV27
CASSLEWGRGGTEAFF TGCGCCAGCAGCTTGGAATGGGGGCGGGGTGGGACTGAAGCTTTCTTT few - TRBJ1-1 TRBV5-1
CASSFWATPYEQYF TGTGCCAGCAGTTTCTGGGCCACACCCTACGAGCAGTACTTC many - TRBJ2-7 TRBV28
CASSPPGLAGGPWETQYF TGTGCCAGCTCACCACCAGGTCTAGCGGGAGGGCCTTGGGAGACCCAGTACTTC - TRBD2 TRBJ2-5 TRBV18
CASTRVDGPQETQYF TGTGCCAGCACCCGAGTCGACGGTCCCCAAGAGACCCAGTACTTC many - TRBJ2-5 TRBV2
CASRESTEAFF TGTGCCAGCAGGGAGAGCACTGAAGCTTTCTTT many - TRBJ1-1 TRBV6-1
CASSPSGRVPLETQYF TGTGCCAGCAGTCCCAGCGGGAGGGTCCCCCTTGAGACCCAGTACTTC many TRBD2 TRBJ2-5 TRBV28
CASSPSGAPGDTQYF TGTGCCAGCAGCCCAAGCGGGGCCCCGGGGGATACGCAGTATTTT few TRBD2 TRBJ2-3 TRBV7-3
CASSLQAGVEYNEQFF TGTGCCAGCAGCTTACAAGCGGGAGTGGAGTACAATGAGCAGTTCTTC many TRBD2 TRBJ2-1 TRBV7-3
CASRRTSGTSDTQYF TGTGCCAGCAGGCGGACTAGCGGGACGTCAGATACGCAGTATTTT - TRBD2 TRBJ2-3 TRBV12-3/TRBV12-4